These 22 T cell receptor beta chains originate from one sample sequenced in a study of CD8 T cells in Susac syndrome. It was with random hexamers that roughly 0.45 to 1 ug RNA was reverse transcribed. TCRdb itself ran the immunoSEQ multiplex PCR reads through MiXCR, one entry per CDR3 protein. The data show roughly 80,000 distinct CDR3 sequences, approximately 94% seen once. The sample was CD4+ T cells from PBMCs. These receptors were obtained from a human donor with Susac syndrome.

CDR3 sequence reads: CSARGGRDRINQPQHF. The DNA for the CDR3 is TGCAGTGCTAGGGGGGGACGGGACAGAATAAATCAGCCCCAGCATTTT. The chain links TRBV20-1 to TRBJ1-5; 7 nucleotides align to TRBD1. CDR1 is DFQATT and CDR2 is SNEGSKA in the germline V gene (reference sequence). V lost 3 bases and J lost 4; bases outside the gene matches: 12. The CDR3 runs to 16 residues.

This rearrangement joins TRBV12-3 or TRBV12-4 to TRBJ2-1; a possible D gene is TRBD2 (5 bases). Trimming cost V 6 bases and J 4 bases, with 7 bases left between them. This CDR3 comprises 12 residues. CDR3 nucleotides: TGTGCCAGCAGCGGGATGTACAATGAGCAGTTCTTC. Translated, it gives CASSGMYNEQFF.

The gene calls are TRBV6-5 and TRBJ2-7; D not resolved. Per germline, CDR1 MNHEY and CDR2 SVGAGI. Trimming cost V 0 bases and J 7 bases, with 4 bases left between them. The CDR3 sequence is 11 residues long. The CDR3 nucleotides read TGTGCCAGCAGTTACTCGGGGGAGCAGTACTTC. Protein product: CASSYSGEQYF.

The V call is TRBV7-2, the J call TRBJ2-1; TRBD2 matches at 11 bases. Germline V gene sequence: CDR1 SGHTA, CDR2 FQGNSA. After removal of 5 bases from V and 7 bases from J, the junction contained 10 bases not matched to a gene. This CDR3 contains 16 residues. The CDR3 bases are TGTGCCAGCAGCCGTAGCGGGGGGGCCTCCTGGAATGAGCAGTTCTTC. Its protein is CASSRSGGASWNEQFF. The variable domain in full, with the rest retrieved from reference TRBV7-2 and TRBJ2-1, is GAGVSQSPSNKVTEKGKDVELRCDPISGHTALYWYRQSLGQGLEFLIYFQGNSAPDKSGLPSDRFSAERTGGSVSTLTIQRTQQEDSAVYLCASSRSGGASWNEQFFGPGTRLTVL.

The J gene is TRBJ2-2, the V gene TRBV15; 7 bases agree with TRBD2. Germline CDR1 LNHNV, CDR2 YYDKDF (reference sequence). Unmatched junction bases numbered 4, after V lost 0 bases and J lost 9 bases. The CDR3 has 14 residues. The chain's CDR3 is CATSRDGTTRELFF. CDR3 coding DNA: TGTGCCACCAGCAGAGATGGGACTACGAGGGAGCTGTTTTTT.

CDR3 in DNA: TGTGCCAGCAGTTATTCGGGGGTATACACTGAAGCTTTCTTT. Translating gives CASSYSGVYTEAFF. The genes are TRBV6-2 or TRBV6-3 and TRBJ1-1, with a tentative D call TRBD1 (5 bases). This CDR3 contains 14 residues. Trimming left V 3 bases short and J 3 bases short, with 11 bases between. Germline values: CDR1 MNHEY, CDR2 SVGEGT.

The V gene is TRBV13, the J gene TRBJ1-3; D is perhaps TRBD1 (6 bases). Germline lookup yields CDR1 PRHDT and CDR2 FYEKMQ (reference sequence). The V gene lost 3 bases and the J gene lost 1 base, with 7 bases spanning the gap. The CDR3 totals 14 residues. DNA for the CDR3: TGTGCCAGCAGCTTCGGGACATCTGGAAACACCATATATTTT. Its protein is CASSFGTSGNTIYF.

This sequence joins TRBV7-9 and TRBJ2-3; D might be TRBD2 (6 bases). V was shortened by 1 base and J by 6 bases, with 8 bases between the two germline ends. This CDR3 has 13 residues. CDR1 is SEHNR, CDR2 FQNEAQ, per germline (reference sequence). The DNA of the CDR3 is TGTGCCAGCAGCTTAGATGGGAGGGATACGCAGTATTTT. Amino acid sequence: CASSLDGRDTQYF.

This sequence joins TRBV12-3 or TRBV12-4 and TRBJ1-1; D gene uncertain. V lost 4 bases to trimming and J lost 4 bases, with 10 bases between them. The CDR3 extends over 13 amino acids. The CDR3: CASSYRQGTEAFF. CDR3 nucleotide sequence: TGTGCCAGCAGTTATCGGCAAGGCACTGAAGCTTTCTTT.

The chain links TRBV7-2 to TRBJ2-5, with 14 positions matching TRBD2. The CDR3 has 16 residues. With V trimmed by 1 base and J by 5 bases, 3 bases remained unmatched. Per germline, CDR1 SGHTA and CDR2 FQGNSA. CDR3 region: CASSLGLAGGHETQYF. The DNA of the CDR3 is TGTGCCAGCAGCTTAGGACTAGCGGGGGGGCATGAGACCCAGTACTTC.

CDR3: CASLRDIIPNEQFF. The CDR3 DNA is TGTGCCAGCCTCAGGGACATAATACCCAATGAGCAGTTCTTC. This sequence joins TRBV2 and TRBJ2-1, with TRBD1 as a possible D gene (6 bases). Germline-derived CDR1 and CDR2 are SNHLY and FYNNEI. The ends were cut back, 8 bases at V and 6 bases at J, with 17 bases in the middle. The CDR3 is made up of 14 amino acids.

The chain is built from TRBV20-1 and TRBJ1-1; D uncertain. CDR1 and CDR2 (germline): DFQATT, SNEGSKA (reference sequence). There are 13 residues in the CDR3. Trimming pared 1 base from V and 0 bases from J, leaving 6 bases between. The CDR3 DNA is TGCAGTGCTAGAGTTCAGATGAACACTGAAGCTTTCTTT. Its protein is CSARVQMNTEAFF.

The V and J genes are TRBV5-4 and TRBJ1-1, with TRBD1 matching over 7 bases. CDR1 is SGHNT, CDR2 YYREEE, per germline (reference sequence). V lost 5 bases to trimming and J lost 3 bases; unmatched junction nucleotides: 10. The CDR3 loop spans 15 amino acids. CDR3 loop: CASSVEGALDTEAFF. In DNA form, the CDR3 reads TGTGCCAGCAGTGTGGAGGGGGCATTGGACACTGAAGCTTTCTTT.

This sequence joins TRBV12-3 or TRBV12-4 and TRBJ2-1, with 8 positions matching TRBD2. Germline trimming cut 7 bases from V and 13 bases from J; bases unmatched to any gene: 12. This CDR3 spans 13 amino acids. The CDR3 nucleotides read TGTGCCAGCACCTCCCGGGGGGGCCTGGTTCAGTTCTTC. Translated: CASTSRGGLVQFF.

This chain joins TRBV29-1 and TRBJ2-1; TRBD2 might be the D (6 bases). The CDR3 loop spans 13 amino acids. Trimming pared 7 bases from V and 6 bases from J, leaving 16 bases between. CDR1 and CDR2 from the germline V gene are SQVTM and ANQGSEA. The CDR3 coding sequence is TGCAGCGCTCGAACCGGAGGGCCCAATGAGCAGTTCTTC. Amino acid sequence: CSARTGGPNEQFF.

This clonotype was seen once. This rearrangement joins TRBV5-1 to TRBJ2-2, with D perhaps assigned TRBD1 or TRBD2 (5 bases each). With 0 bases removed from V and 5 bases from J, the gap between germline ends came to 14 bases. Germline V gene sequence: CDR1 SGHRS, CDR2 YFSETQ. This CDR3 has 16 residues. The CDR3: CASSLEGSPGTGELFF. The CDR3 region has the DNA TGCGCCAGCAGCTTGGAGGGGTCGCCGGGGACCGGGGAGCTGTTTTTT.

This clonotype was seen a few times. The chain carries TRBV5-1 and TRBJ2-2, with 7 positions matching TRBD1. The CDR3 spans 15 residues. The V gene end was trimmed by 3 bases and the J gene end by 2 bases; junction bases not matched to a gene: 4. From germline, CDR1 is SGHRS and CDR2 YFSETQ. The CDR3 DNA sequence: TGCGCCAGCAGCTCGAGGACAGGAAACACCGGGGAGCTGTTTTTT. Translating it yields CASSSRTGNTGELFF.

The chain is built from TRBV6-2 or TRBV6-3 and TRBJ1-5; no clear D. V lost 2 bases, J lost 2 bases, and 16 bases lay in between. The CDR3 consists of 17 residues. The germline V gene has CDR1 MNHEY and CDR2 SVGEGT. The CDR3 DNA reads as TGTGCCAGCAGTTACCGAACTGGACGGGGTGGCAATCAGCCCCAGCATTTT. Residues: CASSYRTGRGGNQPQHF.

This clonotype was recorded a few times. V usage is TRBV6-1 and J usage is TRBJ1-2; no firm D call. V was shortened by 1 base and J by 4 bases, with 4 bases between the two germline ends. The V gene's germline CDR1 is MNHNS and CDR2 SASEGT. The CDR3 spans 12 residues. CDR3 amino acids: CASSEGSYGYTF. CDR3 coding DNA: TGTGCCAGCAGTGAAGGGAGCTATGGCTACACCTTC.

The chain is built from TRBV7-9 and TRBJ2-2; 8 bases match TRBD1. Germline loops: CDR1 SEHNR, CDR2 FQNEAQ (reference sequence). V was pared by 5 bases and J by 1 base, with 9 bases of the junction left unmatched. The CDR3 is 17 amino acids. The CDR3 spells CASSPPRTGRNTGELFF. The CDR3 nucleotides are TGTGCCAGCAGCCCTCCTCGGACAGGGAGGAACACCGGGGAGCTGTTTTTT.

This clonotype occurred a few times. The genes are TRBV11-2 and TRBJ2-5, with D possibly called TRBD1 or TRBD2 (6 bases each). Trimming cost V 4 bases and J 11 bases, with 20 bases left between them. Germline loops: CDR1 SGHAT, CDR2 FQNNGV. CDR3 length: 14 residues. CDR3 sequence reads: CASSSFRGPMSQYF. CDR3 nucleotide sequence: TGTGCCAGCAGCTCGTTTCGGGGGCCCATGTCTCAGTACTTC. Combining the CDR3 with reference TRBV11-2 and TRBJ2-5 gives the whole variable domain EAGVAQSPRYKIIEKRQSVAFWCNPISGHATLYWYQQILGQGPKLLIQFQNNGVVDDSQLPKDRFSAERLKGVDSTLKIQPAKLEDSAVYLCASSSFRGPMSQYFGPGTRLLVL.

This chain links TRBV4-1 with TRBJ2-1; TRBD1 agrees at 8 bases. CDR1 and CDR2 from the germline V gene are MGHRA and YSYEKL. This CDR3 has 15 amino acids. With V trimmed by 3 bases and J by 4 bases, 5 bases remained unmatched. Written as DNA, the CDR3 is TGCGCCAGCAGCCAGCCAGGGGGCCTATACAATGAGCAGTTCTTC. Amino acids: CASSQPGGLYNEQFF.